The sequence of this T cell receptor beta chain was determined in a study of T cell changes during pregnancy in multiple sclerosis. The CDR3 totals 15 residues. Sequenced by immunoSEQ multiplex PCR; TCRdb stores in-frame clones only, minus some. This table has around 50,000 clones, about 86% appearing once. This chain joins TRBV21-1 and TRBJ2-7; TRBD1, the table's D call, lacks a check against the DNA. TRBV21-1 is marked as a pseudogene. This receptor was obtained from a human donor whose cells served as feeder cells for cultures in a pregnancy study. Material for sequencing was peripheral blood from another person, used as feeder cells. The CDR3 sequence: CASSKGPGGLYEQYF. The DNA of the CDR3 is TGTGCCAGCAGCAAAGGCCCAGGGGGACTCTACGAGCAGTACTTC.